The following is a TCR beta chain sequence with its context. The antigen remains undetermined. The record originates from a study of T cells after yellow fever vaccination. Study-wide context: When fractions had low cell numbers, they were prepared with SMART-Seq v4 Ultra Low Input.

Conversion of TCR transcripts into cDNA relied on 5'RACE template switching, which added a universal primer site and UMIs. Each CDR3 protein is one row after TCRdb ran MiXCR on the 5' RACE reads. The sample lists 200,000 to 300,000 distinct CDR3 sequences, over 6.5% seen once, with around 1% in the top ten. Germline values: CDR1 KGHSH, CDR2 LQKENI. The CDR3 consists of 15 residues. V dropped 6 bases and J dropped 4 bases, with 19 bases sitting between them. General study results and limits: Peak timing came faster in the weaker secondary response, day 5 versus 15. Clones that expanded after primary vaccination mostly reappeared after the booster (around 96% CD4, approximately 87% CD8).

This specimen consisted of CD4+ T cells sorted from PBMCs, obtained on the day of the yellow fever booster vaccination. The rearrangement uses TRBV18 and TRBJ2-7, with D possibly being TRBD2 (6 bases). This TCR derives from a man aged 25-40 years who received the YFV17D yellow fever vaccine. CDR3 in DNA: TGTGCCAGCTCGCCCGGGACTTCCGTGGGGTACGAGCAGTACTTC. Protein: CASSPGTSVGYEQYF.